This TCR beta chain was found in a study of control samples from healthy donors and cancer patients. Germline values: CDR1 SGHNT, CDR2 YYREEE (reference sequence). Trimming at V came to 4 bases and at J to 8 bases, leaving 7 bases not matched to a gene. The CDR3 covers 14 residues. The method was immunoSEQ multiplex PCR; TCRdb's version includes in-frame clones alone and lacks a portion of them. This sample yields about 98,000 clones, of which 92% are seen a single time; roughly 2.5% belongs to the top ten. The sample consisted of blood. This receptor was taken from a woman under 30 in good health. This sequence joins TRBV5-4 and TRBJ1-4; 8 positions match TRBD1. The CDR3 sequence is CASSQGAFGEKLFF. CDR3 in DNA: TGTGCCAGCAGCCAGGGGGCCTTTGGGGAAAAACTGTTTTTT.